The 30 T cell receptor beta chains in this list originate from one sample, sequenced in a study of monozygotic twins with inflammatory bowel disease. TCRdb reprocessed the 5' RACE reads and stores each CDR3 protein as one record, lacking DNA. Its table records about 420,000 distinct CDR3 sequences. Sequenced: blood. These receptor sequences come from a human donor with ulcerative colitis or Crohn's disease, or a healthy co-twin of an affected twin (not recorded which).

The rearrangement joins TRBV5-1 to TRBJ1-1; the D call of TRBD1 rests on TCRdb alone, since no DNA is present to check it. The CDR3 has 14 amino acids. In germline, CDR1 is SGHRS, CDR2 YFSETQ. The CDR3: CASSLSEGGTEAFF.

The chain joins TRBV6-1 to TRBJ1-6; lacking DNA, the TRBD1 call made by TCRdb goes unchecked. Per germline, CDR1 MNHNS and CDR2 SASEGT. This CDR3 spans 14 amino acids. The CDR3 protein is CASNPGTDNSPLHF.

The chain has TRBV19 and TRBJ1-1; TCRdb calls TRBD1, which cannot be checked without DNA. The CDR3 totals 11 residues. Germline CDR1 is LNHDA and CDR2 is SQIVND (reference sequence). The CDR3 sequence is CASRTGRGAFF.

The genes are TRBV9 and TRBJ1-5. This CDR3 has 14 residues. Per the germline V gene, CDR1 is SGDLS and CDR2 is YYNGEE. CDR3: CASSVDGGHQPQHF.

V and J are TRBV15 and TRBJ1-5. Germline lookup yields CDR1 LNHNV and CDR2 YYDKDF (reference sequence). The CDR3 length is 14 residues. The CDR3 reads CATSREYTDQPQHF.

The V gene is TRBV11-2, the J gene TRBJ2-5; the TCRdb call, TRBD2, lacks DNA for checking. There are 20 residues in the CDR3. Germline V CDR1 and CDR2: SGHAT, FQNNGV. CDR3 sequence reads: CASSLRLPTGLVADQETQYF. Supplemented by reference TRBV11-2 and TRBJ2-5, the full variable domain reads EAGVAQSPRYKIIEKRQSVAFWCNPISGHATLYWYQQILGQGPKLLIQFQNNGVVDDSQLPKDRFSAERLKGVDSTLKIQPAKLEDSAVYLCASSLRLPTGLVADQETQYFGPGTRLLVL.

This chain uses TRBV7-9 with TRBJ2-7. Germline CDR1 and CDR2: SEHNR and FQNEAQ (reference sequence). CDR3 length: 13 residues. The CDR3 is CASSTYSNDEQYF.

The chain couples TRBV14 to TRBJ2-5; with no DNA, the TCRdb D assignment of TRBD2 cannot be verified. The CDR3 is made up of 18 amino acids. Looked up from germline, CDR1 is SGHDN and CDR2 is FVKESK. The CDR3 spells CASSQDRASGKSLKTQYF.

The V and J genes are TRBV13 and TRBJ1-1; checking the TCRdb D call of TRBD1 is not possible without DNA. This CDR3 comprises 15 residues. Germline CDR1 reads PRHDT; CDR2 reads FYEKMQ (reference sequence). The CDR3 spells CASSLVLTGWAEAFF.

V gene TRBV7-8 combines with J gene TRBJ2-5; the D call of TRBD2 rests on TCRdb alone, since no DNA is present to check it. The germline gives CDR1 SGHVS, CDR2 FQNEAQ. There are 19 residues in the CDR3. The CDR3 reads CASSPRRKLAGGSQETQYF.

This sequence joins TRBV6-2 or TRBV6-3 and TRBJ2-7; TCRdb reports TRBD2, a call that lacks DNA to check it against. Germline-derived CDR1 and CDR2 are MNHEY and SVGEGT. The CDR3 sequence is 16 residues long. The CDR3 here is CASSPGLAGNSYEQYF.

The rearrangement uses TRBV18 and TRBJ1-1. CDR1 is KGHSH, CDR2 LQKENI, per germline. CDR3 size: 16 residues. The CDR3 here is CASSPEQPIMNTEAFF.

The V gene is TRBV12-3 or TRBV12-4, the J gene TRBJ1-2; TCRdb lists TRBD1, though no DNA is available to test this call. CDR3 length: 17 amino acids. The CDR3: CASSSGPPFRGNYGYTF.

The genes are TRBV29-1 and TRBJ2-6. The CDR3 covers 14 residues. Germline loops: CDR1 SQVTM, CDR2 ANQGSEA. This CDR3 reads CSVYDDSGANVLTF.

The rearrangement links TRBV24-1 to TRBJ2-5. The CDR3 has 16 amino acids. In germline, CDR1 is KGHDR, CDR2 SFDVKD. The CDR3 spells CATSDLGQFGQETQYF.

The chain is built from TRBV20-1 and TRBJ2-2; TCRdb selects TRBD2, and the lack of DNA leaves this call unchecked. There are 17 residues in the CDR3. Germline V CDR1 and CDR2: DFQATT, SNEGSKA (reference sequence). The CDR3 loop reads CSARPQNRLVIAGELFF.

This chain uses TRBV20-1 with TRBJ1-1. Germline CDR1 DFQATT, CDR2 SNEGSKA (reference sequence). This CDR3 is built from 12 residues. The CDR3 loop is CSARDRGMEAFF.

The chain has TRBV24-1 and TRBJ2-3; lacking DNA, the TRBD2 call made by TCRdb goes unchecked. The germline V gene has CDR1 KGHDR and CDR2 SFDVKD. The CDR3 has 15 residues. This CDR3 is CATSRLAGAGDTQYF.

This chain links TRBV20-1 with TRBJ2-4; without DNA, the TCRdb call of TRBD2 cannot be checked. Germline CDR1 reads DFQATT; CDR2 reads SNEGSKA (reference sequence). CDR3 length: 14 amino acids. This CDR3 is CGGLAGGPKNIQYF.

CDR3 loop: CASSSRTSGGAKETQYF. V is TRBV12-3 or TRBV12-4 and J is TRBJ2-5; TCRdb outputs TRBD2, but without DNA this stays unchecked. This CDR3 contains 17 residues.

This sequence joins TRBV4-2 and TRBJ1-6; TCRdb designates TRBD1, a call that cannot be tested without DNA. The CDR3 consists of 16 residues. CDR1 is LGHNA and CDR2 is YNFKEQ in the germline V gene. The CDR3 loop reads CASSQGTGSYNSPLHF.

V gene TRBV7-2 combines with J gene TRBJ2-7; there is no DNA to check the TCRdb D call of TRBD2. The germline gives CDR1 SGHTA, CDR2 FQGNSA. This CDR3 contains 19 residues. CDR3 amino acids: CASSLAPSGLAGAHYEQYF.

The chain combines TRBV24-1 with TRBJ2-7; TCRdb lists TRBD1, though no DNA is available to test this call. The CDR3 covers 16 residues. CDR1 is KGHDR, CDR2 SFDVKD, per germline. The CDR3 spells CATSDATGTEIYEQYF.

V gene TRBV7-9 combines with J gene TRBJ2-5; TCRdb names TRBD1, which stays unverified in the absence of DNA. This CDR3 is built from 14 residues. Germline CDR1 and CDR2: SEHNR and FQNEAQ (reference sequence). The CDR3 loop is CASSLAGGVETQYF.

The CDR3 region is CASSYSPNEKLFF. The rearrangement joins TRBV6-5 to TRBJ1-4. Germline assignment: CDR1 MNHEY and CDR2 SVGAGI. The CDR3 is made up of 13 amino acids.

This chain joins TRBV6-5 and TRBJ2-7. CDR1 and CDR2 from the germline V gene are MNHEY and SVGAGI. This CDR3 is built from 17 residues. CDR3 loop: CASSSIALAGGRYEQYF.

The chain combines TRBV11-2 with TRBJ2-3; the D call from TCRdb, TRBD1, cannot be confirmed without DNA. Germline CDR1 is SGHAT and CDR2 is FQNNGV. The length of the CDR3 is 18 residues. This CDR3 reads CVGGGSPEGGIGTDTQYF.

The CDR3 here is CASAAGGFVLEQFF. The chain carries TRBV12-3 or TRBV12-4 and TRBJ2-1; TCRdb selects TRBD2, and the lack of DNA leaves this call unchecked. The CDR3 is 14 amino acids.

The rearrangement joins TRBV19 to TRBJ1-1. This CDR3 spans 11 amino acids. Germline V CDR1 and CDR2: LNHDA, SQIVND (reference sequence). CDR3 amino acids: CASTKNTEAFF. Looking up the rest from reference TRBV19 and TRBJ1-1 gives the full variable domain: DGGITQSPKYLFRKEGQNVTLSCEQNLNHDAMYWYRQDPGQGLRLIYYSQIVNDFQKGDIAEGYSVSREKKESFPLTVTSAQKNPTAFYLCASTKNTEAFFGQGTRLTVV.

This rearrangement joins TRBV5-1 to TRBJ1-2. The CDR3 is 13 residues long. From germline, CDR1 is SGHRS and CDR2 YFSETQ. CDR3 in amino acids: CASSLETIGGYTF.